These T cell receptor beta chains were read from a single sample in a study of cytomegalovirus exposure and HLA in healthy donors. Using immunoSEQ multiplex PCR, the repertoire was profiled, and TCRdb retains in-frame clones only, with some absent. The sample lists around 93,000 clones; around three fifths were seen once. Sequences were obtained from PBMCs. The origin of the receptors is a boy aged 10-17 years in good health and CMV-seropositive. The CDR3 runs from the conserved cysteine through the conserved F or W.

v_gene | CDR3aa
TRBV2 | CASSSYEQYF
TRBV9 | CASSVGSGMGTDTQYF
TRBV9 | CASSPLLSYEQYF
TRBV4-1 | CASSQGWLGDGYTF
TRBV7-6 | CASSLAGASTDTQYF
TRBV7-8 | CASSFGTSGELFF
TRBV11-2 | CASSLDRTALGYGYAF
TRBV5-1 | CASSFTTTGELFF
TRBV18 | CASSPTGVFAGNTIYF
TRBV7-3 | CASSPAGTSIYEQYF
TRBV6-5 | CASSGGSGTYNEQFF
TRBV6-6 | CASSATGRGLAYEQYF
TRBV6-1 | CASSEVGLAGDEQYF
TRBV5-1 | CASSRSGSEAYEQYF